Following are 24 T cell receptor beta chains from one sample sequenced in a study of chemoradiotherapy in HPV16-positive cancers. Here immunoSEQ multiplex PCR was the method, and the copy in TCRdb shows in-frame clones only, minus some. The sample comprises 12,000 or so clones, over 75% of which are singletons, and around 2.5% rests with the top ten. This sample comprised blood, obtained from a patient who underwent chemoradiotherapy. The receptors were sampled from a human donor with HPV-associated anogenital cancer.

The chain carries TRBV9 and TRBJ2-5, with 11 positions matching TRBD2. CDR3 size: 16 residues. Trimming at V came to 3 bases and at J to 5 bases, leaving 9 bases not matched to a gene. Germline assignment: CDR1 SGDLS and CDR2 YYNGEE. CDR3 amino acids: CASSGLAGGAKETQYF. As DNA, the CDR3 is TGTGCCAGCAGCGGGCTAGCGGGGGGTGCCAAGGAGACCCAGTACTTC.

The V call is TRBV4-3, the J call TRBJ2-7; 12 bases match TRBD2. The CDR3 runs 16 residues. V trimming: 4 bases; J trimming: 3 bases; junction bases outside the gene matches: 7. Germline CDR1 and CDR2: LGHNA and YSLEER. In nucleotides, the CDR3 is TGCGCCAGCAGCCTGGGACTAGCGGGTCAGAACTACGAGCAGTACTTC. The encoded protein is CASSLGLAGQNYEQYF.

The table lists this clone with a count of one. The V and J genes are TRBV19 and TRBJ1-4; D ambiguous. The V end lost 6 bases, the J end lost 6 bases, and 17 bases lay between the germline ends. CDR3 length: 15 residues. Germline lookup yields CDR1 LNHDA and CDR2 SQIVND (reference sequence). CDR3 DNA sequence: TGTGCCAGTAGGCTCTCCGGGCGTATCGATGAAAAACTGTTTTTT. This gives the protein CASRLSGRIDEKLFF. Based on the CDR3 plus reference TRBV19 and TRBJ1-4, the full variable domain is DGGITQSPKYLFRKEGQNVTLSCEQNLNHDAMYWYRQDPGQGLRLIYYSQIVNDFQKGDIAEGYSVSREKKESFPLTVTSAQKNPTAFYLCASRLSGRIDEKLFFGSGTQLSVL.

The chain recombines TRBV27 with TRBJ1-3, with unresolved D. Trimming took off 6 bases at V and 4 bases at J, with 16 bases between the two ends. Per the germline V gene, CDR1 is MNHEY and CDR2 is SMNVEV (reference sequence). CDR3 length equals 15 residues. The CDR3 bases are TGTGCCAGCAGCTCCGGAGCTCGGATCGGAAACACCATATATTTT. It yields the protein CASSSGARIGNTIYF.

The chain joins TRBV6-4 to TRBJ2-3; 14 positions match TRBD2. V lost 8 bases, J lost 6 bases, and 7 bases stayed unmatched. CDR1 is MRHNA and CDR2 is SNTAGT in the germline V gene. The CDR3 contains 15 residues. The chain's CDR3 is CASASTSGGADTQYF. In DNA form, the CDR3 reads TGTGCCAGCGCTTCGACTAGCGGGGGGGCCGATACGCAGTATTTT.

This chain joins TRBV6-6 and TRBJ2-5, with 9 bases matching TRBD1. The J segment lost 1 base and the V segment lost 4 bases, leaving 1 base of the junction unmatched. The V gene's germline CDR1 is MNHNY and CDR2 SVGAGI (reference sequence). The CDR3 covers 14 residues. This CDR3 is CASSWGQGQETQYF. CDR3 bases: TGTGCCAGCAGTTGGGGACAGGGCCAAGAGACCCAGTACTTC.

In DNA form, the CDR3 reads TGTGCCAGCTCACCAACAGGGCTGGGGGCCAACGTCCTGACTTTC. Amino acid sequence: CASSPTGLGANVLTF. V is TRBV18 and J is TRBJ2-6, with D maybe TRBD1 (6 bases). The CDR3 is 15 residues long. Germline V CDR1 and CDR2: KGHSH, LQKENI. V was pared by 2 bases and J by 4 bases, with 9 bases between.

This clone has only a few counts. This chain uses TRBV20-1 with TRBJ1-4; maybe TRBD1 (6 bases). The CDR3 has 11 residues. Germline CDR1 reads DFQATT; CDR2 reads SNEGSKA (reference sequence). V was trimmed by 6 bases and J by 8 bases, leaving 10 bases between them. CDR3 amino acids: CSAKRGEKLFF. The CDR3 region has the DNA TGCAGTGCGAAAAGGGGGGAAAAACTGTTTTTT.

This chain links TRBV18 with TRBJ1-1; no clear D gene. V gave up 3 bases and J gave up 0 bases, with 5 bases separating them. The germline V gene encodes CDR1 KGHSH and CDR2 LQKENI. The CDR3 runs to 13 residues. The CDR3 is CASSPRVNTEAFF. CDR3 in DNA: TGTGCCAGCTCACCGAGGGTGAACACTGAAGCTTTCTTT.

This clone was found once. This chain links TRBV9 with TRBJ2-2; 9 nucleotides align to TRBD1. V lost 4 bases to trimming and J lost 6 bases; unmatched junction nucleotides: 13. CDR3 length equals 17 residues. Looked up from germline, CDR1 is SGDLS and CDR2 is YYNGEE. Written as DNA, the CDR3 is TGTGCCAGCAGCAGACCCGGGACAGGGTTTATGGCCGGGGAGCTGTTTTTT. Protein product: CASSRPGTGFMAGELFF.

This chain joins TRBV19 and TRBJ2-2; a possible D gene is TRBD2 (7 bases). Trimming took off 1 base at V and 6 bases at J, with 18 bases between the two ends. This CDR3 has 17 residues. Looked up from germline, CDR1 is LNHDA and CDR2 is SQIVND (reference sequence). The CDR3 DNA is TGTGCCAGTAGTATAGCGGAGGGGGGGGCGATCTCCGGGGAGCTGTTTTTT. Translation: CASSIAEGGAISGELFF.

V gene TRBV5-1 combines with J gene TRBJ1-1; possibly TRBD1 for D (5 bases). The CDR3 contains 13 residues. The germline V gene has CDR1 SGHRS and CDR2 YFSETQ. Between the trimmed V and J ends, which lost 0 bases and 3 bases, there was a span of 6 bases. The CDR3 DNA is TGCGCCAGCAGCTTGGTCAGGGACACTGAAGCTTTCTTT. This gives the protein CASSLVRDTEAFF. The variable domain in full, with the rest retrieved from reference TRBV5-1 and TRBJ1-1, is KAGVTQTPRYLIKTRGQQVTLSCSPISGHRSVSWYQQTPGQGLQFLFEYFSETQRNKGNFPGRFSGRQFSNSRSEMNVSTLELGDSALYLCASSLVRDTEAFFGQGTRLTVV.

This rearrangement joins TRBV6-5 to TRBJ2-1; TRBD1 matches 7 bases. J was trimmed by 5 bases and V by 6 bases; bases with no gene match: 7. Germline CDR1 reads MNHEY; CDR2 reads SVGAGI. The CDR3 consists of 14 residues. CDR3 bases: TGTGCCAGCAGACCCGGGGACAGTAACAATGAGCAGTTCTTC. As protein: CASRPGDSNNEQFF.

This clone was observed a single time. This CDR3 is CASSPSGGAHEQYF. DNA of the CDR3: TGTGCCAGCTCACCATCAGGGGGTGCCCACGAGCAGTACTTC. The chain employs TRBV18 and TRBJ2-7; 7 positions match TRBD1. This CDR3 is 14 amino acids long. Germline CDR1 reads KGHSH; CDR2 reads LQKENI. The V gene end was trimmed by 2 bases and the J gene end by 5 bases; junction bases not matched to a gene: 6.

This CDR3 reads CASSPSGPNTGELFF. The CDR3 DNA follows: TGTGCCAGCAGCCCGTCCGGGCCAAACACCGGGGAGCTGTTTTTT. J is TRBJ2-2 and V is TRBV7-9, with D unresolved. Germline values: CDR1 SEHNR, CDR2 FQNEAQ (reference sequence). The ends were cut back, 5 bases at V and 2 bases at J, with 12 bases in the middle. The CDR3 is made up of 15 amino acids.

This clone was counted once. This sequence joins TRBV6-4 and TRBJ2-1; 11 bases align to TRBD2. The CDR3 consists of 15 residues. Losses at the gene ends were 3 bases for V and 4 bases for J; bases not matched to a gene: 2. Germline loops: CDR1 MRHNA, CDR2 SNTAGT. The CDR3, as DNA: TGTGCCAGCAGTGAGGCTAGCGGGGGGTACAATGAGCAGTTCTTC. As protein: CASSEASGGYNEQFF.

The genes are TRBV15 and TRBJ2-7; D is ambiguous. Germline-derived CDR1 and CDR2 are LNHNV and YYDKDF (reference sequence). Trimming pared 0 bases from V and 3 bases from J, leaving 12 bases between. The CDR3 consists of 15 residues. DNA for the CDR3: TGTGCCACCAGCAGAGATGTCGCGGTCAGCTACGAGCAGTACTTC. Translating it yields CATSRDVAVSYEQYF.

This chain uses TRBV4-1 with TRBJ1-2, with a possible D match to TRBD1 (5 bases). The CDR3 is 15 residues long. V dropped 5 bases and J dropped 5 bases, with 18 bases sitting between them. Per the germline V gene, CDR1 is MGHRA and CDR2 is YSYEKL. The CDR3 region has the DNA TGCGCCAGCAGCACTAAAGTGGGGGGAACTTATGGCTACACCTTC. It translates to CASSTKVGGTYGYTF.

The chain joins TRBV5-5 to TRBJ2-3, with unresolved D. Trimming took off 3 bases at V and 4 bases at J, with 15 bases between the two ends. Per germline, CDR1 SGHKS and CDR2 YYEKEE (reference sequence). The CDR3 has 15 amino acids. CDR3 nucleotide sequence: TGTGCCAGCAGCTATCGACATCGGCTCGCAGATACGCAGTATTTT. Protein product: CASSYRHRLADTQYF.

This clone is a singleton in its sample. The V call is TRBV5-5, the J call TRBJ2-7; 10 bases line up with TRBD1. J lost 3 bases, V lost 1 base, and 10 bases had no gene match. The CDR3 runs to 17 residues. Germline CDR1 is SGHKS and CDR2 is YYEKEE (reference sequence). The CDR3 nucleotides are TGTGCCAGCAGCTTGATCAAAGGGACAGGGGATTTCTACGAGCAGTACTTC. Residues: CASSLIKGTGDFYEQYF.

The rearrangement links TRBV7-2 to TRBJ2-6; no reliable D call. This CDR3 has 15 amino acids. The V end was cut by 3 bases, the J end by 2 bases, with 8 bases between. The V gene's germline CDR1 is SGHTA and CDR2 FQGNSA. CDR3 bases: TGTGCCAGCAGCTTGGGGTTTACTGGGGCCAACGTCCTGACTTTC. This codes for CASSLGFTGANVLTF.

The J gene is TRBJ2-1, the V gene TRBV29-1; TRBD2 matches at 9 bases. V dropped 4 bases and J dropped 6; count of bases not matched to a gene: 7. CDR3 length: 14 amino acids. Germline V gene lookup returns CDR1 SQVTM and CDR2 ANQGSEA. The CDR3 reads CSVGAGGHFNEQFF. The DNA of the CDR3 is TGCAGCGTTGGGGCGGGGGGGCATTTCAATGAGCAGTTCTTC.

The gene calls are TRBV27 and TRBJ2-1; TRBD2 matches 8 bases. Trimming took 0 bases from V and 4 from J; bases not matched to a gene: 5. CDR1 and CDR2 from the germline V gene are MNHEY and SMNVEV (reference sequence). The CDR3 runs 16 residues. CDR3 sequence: CASSLSSAGDYNEQFF. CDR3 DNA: TGTGCCAGCAGTTTATCGTCAGCGGGGGATTACAATGAGCAGTTCTTC.

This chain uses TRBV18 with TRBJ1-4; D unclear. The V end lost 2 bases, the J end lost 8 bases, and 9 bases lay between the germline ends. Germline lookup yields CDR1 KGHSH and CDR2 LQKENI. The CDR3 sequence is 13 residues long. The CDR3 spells CASSPGVGEKLFF. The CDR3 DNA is TGTGCCAGCTCACCAGGCGTTGGAGAAAAACTGTTTTTT.